A selection of T cell receptor beta chains follows, all from one sample in a study of human T cells and chemical hapten exposure. One entry per CDR3 protein results from TCRdb running MiXCR on the RACE reads. In the table there are about 110,000 distinct CDR3 sequences, 8% to 13% of which are singletons. Sequencing was performed on whole blood, taken in connection with sensitization to the hapten diphenylcyclopropenone (DPC). The receptors stem from a woman between 40 and 50 years old with alopecia areata. Some clones in this sample may be carry-over from other donors' samples. CDR3s include the opening cysteine and the closing phenylalanine or tryptophan. The D gene is left open where the match is weak. The size field is filled for only some rows; it gives once, few, many or a size class.

D: NA
V: TRBV11-2
J: TRBJ2-1
size: few
DNA: TGTGCCAGCAGCTTAGGAACGGGGTACAATGAGCAGTTCTTC
CDR3: CASSLGTGYNEQFF

D: NA
V: TRBV28
J: TRBJ1-5
size: NA
DNA: TGTGCCAGCAGCCTAGGCAGGGAGGCCTCGGAGCCCCAGCATTTT
CDR3: CASSLGREASEPQHF

D: NA
V: TRBV28
J: TRBJ1-2
size: NA
DNA: TGTGCCAGCAGCATTCCAGAGTATGGCTACACCTTC
CDR3: CASSIPEYGYTF

D: TRBD2
V: TRBV24-1
J: TRBJ2-1
size: NA
DNA: TGTGCCACCAGTGCAGCGGGAGGGCCCGTTAGTGAGCAGTTCTTC
CDR3: CATSAAGGPVSEQFF

D: TRBD2
V: TRBV11-2
J: TRBJ2-1
size: few
DNA: TGTGCCAGCAGCTTTAGCGGGGTCTTCTCCTACAATGAGCAGTTCTTC
CDR3: CASSFSGVFSYNEQFF

D: TRBD1
V: TRBV12-5
J: TRBJ2-7
size: many
DNA: TGTGCTAGTGGGACCGGGACAGGCTACGAGCAGTACTTC
CDR3: CASGTGTGYEQYF

D: NA
V: TRBV5-1
J: TRBJ2-3
size: many
DNA: TGCGCCAGCAGCTTGGGATCCACCCGACCGGATACGCAGTATTTT
CDR3: CASSLGSTRPDTQYF

D: TRBD2
V: TRBV29-1
J: TRBJ2-1
size: many
DNA: TGCAGCGTCTTGGGACCACTAGCGGCCTTTAACAATGAGCAGTTCTTC
CDR3: CSVLGPLAAFNNEQFF

D: NA
V: TRBV7-9
J: TRBJ2-6
size: many
DNA: TGTGCCAGCAGTAAGACAGATATTTCGGGGGCCAACGTCCTGACTTTC
CDR3: CASSKTDISGANVLTF

D: TRBD1
V: TRBV14
J: TRBJ1-6
size: few
DNA: TGTGCCAGCACCGCCGGACAGGGGGCCAATTCACCCCTCCACTTT
CDR3: CASTAGQGANSPLHF

D: TRBD1
V: TRBV29-1
J: TRBJ2-7
size: many
DNA: TGCAGCGTGGAACAGGGGGAGCAGTACTTC
CDR3: CSVEQGEQYF